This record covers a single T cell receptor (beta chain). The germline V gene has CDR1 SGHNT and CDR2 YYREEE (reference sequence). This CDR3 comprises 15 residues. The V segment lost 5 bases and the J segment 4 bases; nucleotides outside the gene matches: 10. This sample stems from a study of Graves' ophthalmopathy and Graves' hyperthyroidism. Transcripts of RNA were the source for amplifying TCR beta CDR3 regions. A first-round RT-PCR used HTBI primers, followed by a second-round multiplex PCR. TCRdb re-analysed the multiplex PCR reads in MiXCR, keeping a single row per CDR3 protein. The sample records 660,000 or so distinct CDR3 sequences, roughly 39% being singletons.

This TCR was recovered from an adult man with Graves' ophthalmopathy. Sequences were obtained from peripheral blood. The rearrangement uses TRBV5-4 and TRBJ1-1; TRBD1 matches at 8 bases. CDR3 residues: CASRKQGGSVTEAFF. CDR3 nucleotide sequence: TGTGCCAGCAGGAAACAGGGGGGCTCGGTCACTGAAGCTTTCTTT.